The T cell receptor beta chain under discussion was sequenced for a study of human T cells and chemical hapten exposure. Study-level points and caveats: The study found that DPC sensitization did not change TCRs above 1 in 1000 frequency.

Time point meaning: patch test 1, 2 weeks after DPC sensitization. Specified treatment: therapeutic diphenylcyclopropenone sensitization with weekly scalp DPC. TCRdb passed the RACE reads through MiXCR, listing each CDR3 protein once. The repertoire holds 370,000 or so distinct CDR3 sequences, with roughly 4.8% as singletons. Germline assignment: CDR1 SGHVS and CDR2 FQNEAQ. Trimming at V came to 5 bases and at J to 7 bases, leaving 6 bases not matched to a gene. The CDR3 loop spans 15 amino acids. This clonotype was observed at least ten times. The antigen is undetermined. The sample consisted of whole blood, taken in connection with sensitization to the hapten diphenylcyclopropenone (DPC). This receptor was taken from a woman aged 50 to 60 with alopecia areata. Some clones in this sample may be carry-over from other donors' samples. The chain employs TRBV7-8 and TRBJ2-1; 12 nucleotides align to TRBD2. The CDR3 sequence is CASSPGLAGRNEQFF. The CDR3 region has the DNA TGTGCCAGCAGCCCTGGACTAGCGGGAAGAAATGAGCAGTTCTTC.